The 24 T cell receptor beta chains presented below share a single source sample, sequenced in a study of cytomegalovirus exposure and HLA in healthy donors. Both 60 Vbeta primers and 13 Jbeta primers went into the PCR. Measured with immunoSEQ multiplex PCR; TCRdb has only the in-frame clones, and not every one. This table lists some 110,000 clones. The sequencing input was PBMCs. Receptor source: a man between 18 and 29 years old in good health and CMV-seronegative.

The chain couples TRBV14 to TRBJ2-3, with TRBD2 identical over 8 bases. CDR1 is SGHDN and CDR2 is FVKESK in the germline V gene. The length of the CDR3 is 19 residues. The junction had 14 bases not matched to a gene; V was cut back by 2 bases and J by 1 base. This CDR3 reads CASSQMSRGSGVRTDTQYF. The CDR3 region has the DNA TGTGCCAGCAGCCAAATGAGCAGGGGTAGCGGGGTCCGCACAGATACGCAGTATTTT.

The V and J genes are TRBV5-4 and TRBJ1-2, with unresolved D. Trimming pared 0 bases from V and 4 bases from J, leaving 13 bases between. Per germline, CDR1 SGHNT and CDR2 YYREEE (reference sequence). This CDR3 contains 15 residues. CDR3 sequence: CASSLGSGISYGYTF. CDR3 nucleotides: TGTGCCAGCAGCTTGGGGTCCGGGATCAGCTATGGCTACACCTTC. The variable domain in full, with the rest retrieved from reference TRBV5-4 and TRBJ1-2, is ETGVTQSPTHLIKTRGQQVTLRCSSQSGHNTVSWYQQALGQGPQFIFQYYREEENGRGNFPPRFSGLQFPNYSSELNVNALELDDSALYLCASSLGSGISYGYTFGSGTRLTVV.

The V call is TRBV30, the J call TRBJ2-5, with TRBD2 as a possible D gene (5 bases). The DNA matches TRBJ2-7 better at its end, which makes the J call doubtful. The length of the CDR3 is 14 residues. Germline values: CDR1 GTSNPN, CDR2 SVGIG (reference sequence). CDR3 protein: CAWSLDSTTYEQYF. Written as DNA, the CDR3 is TGTGCCTGGAGTTTGGACTCCACCACCTACGAGCAGTACTTC.

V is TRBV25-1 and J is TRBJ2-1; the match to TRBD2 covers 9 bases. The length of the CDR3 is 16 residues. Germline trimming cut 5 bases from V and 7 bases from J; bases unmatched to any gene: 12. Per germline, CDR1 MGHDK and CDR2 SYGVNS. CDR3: CASSIIAGAGTNEQFF. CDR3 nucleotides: TGTGCCAGCAGTATAATAGCGGGAGCCGGGACGAATGAGCAGTTCTTC. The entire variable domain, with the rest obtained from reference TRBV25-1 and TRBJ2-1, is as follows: EADIYQTPRYLVIGTGKKITLECSQTMGHDKMYWYQQDPGMELHLIHYSYGVNSTEKGDLSSESTVSRIRTEHFPLTLESARPSHTSQYLCASSIIAGAGTNEQFFGPGTRLTVL.

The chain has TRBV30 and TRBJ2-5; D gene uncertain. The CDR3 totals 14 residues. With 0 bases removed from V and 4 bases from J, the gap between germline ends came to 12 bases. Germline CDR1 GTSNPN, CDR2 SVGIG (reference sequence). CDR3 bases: TGTGCCTGGAGTGTTTCCCTCCCTCCAGAGACCCAGTACTTC. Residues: CAWSVSLPPETQYF.

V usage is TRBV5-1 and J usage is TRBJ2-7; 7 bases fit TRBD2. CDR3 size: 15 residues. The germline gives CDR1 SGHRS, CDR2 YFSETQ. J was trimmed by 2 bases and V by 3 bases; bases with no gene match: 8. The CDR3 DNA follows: TGCGCCAGCAGCTCCCATTGGGCGGGAGCCTACGAGCAGTACTTC. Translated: CASSSHWAGAYEQYF.

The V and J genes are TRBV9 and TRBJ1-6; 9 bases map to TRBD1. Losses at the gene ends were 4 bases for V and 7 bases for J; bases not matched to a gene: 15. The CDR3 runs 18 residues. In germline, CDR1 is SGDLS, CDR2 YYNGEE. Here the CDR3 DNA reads TGTGCCAGCAGCCCTTCAACCGGGACAGGGAATACCAATTCACCCCTCCACTTT. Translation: CASSPSTGTGNTNSPLHF.

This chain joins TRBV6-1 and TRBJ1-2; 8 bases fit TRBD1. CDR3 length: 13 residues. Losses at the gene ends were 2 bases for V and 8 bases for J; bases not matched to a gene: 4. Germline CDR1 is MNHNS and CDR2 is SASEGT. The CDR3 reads CASSETRDRGYTF. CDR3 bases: TGTGCCAGCAGTGAAACTCGGGACAGGGGCTACACCTTC.

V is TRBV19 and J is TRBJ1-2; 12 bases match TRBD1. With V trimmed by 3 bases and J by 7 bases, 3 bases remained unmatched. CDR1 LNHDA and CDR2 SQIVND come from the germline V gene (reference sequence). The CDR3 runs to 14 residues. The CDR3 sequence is CASSMGQGAGGYTF. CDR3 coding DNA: TGTGCCAGTAGTATGGGACAGGGGGCCGGTGGCTACACCTTC.

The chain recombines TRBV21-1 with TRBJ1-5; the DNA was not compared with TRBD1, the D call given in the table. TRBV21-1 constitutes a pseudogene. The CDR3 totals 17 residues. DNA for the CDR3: TGTGCCAGCAGCAGTTTAAACGGACAGGGTATGAATCAGCCCCAGCATTTT. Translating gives CASSSLNGQGMNQPQHF.

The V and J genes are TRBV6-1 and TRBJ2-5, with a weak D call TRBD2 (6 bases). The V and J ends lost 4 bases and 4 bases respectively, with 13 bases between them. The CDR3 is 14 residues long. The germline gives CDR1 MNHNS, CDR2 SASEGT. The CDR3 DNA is TGTGCCAGCAGTGTTGTGGGGGGAGGAGAGACCCAGTACTTC. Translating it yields CASSVVGGGETQYF.

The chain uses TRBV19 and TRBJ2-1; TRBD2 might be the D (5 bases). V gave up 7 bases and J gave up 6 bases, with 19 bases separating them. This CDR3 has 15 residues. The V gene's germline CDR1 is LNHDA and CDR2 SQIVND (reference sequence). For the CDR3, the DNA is TGTGCCAGTACCCTGGACGCGGGCTGGGGCAATGAGCAGTTCTTC. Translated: CASTLDAGWGNEQFF.

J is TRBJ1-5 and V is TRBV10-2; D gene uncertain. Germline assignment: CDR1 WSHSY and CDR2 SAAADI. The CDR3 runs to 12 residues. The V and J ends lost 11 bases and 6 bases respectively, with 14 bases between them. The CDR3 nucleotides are TGCGCCCGTCCGGAGTGTCGTCAGCCCCAGCATTTT. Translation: CARPECRQPQHF.

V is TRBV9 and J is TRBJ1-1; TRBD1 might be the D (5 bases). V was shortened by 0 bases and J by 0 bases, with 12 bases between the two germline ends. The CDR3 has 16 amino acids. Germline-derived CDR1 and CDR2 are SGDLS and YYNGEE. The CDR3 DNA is TGTGCCAGCAGCGTAGCCCCGACAGATATGAACACTGAAGCTTTCTTT. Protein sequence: CASSVAPTDMNTEAFF.

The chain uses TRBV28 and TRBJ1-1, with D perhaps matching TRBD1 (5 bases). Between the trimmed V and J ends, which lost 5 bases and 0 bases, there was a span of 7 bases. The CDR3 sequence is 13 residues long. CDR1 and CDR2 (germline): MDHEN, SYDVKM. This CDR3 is CASSRGLNTEAFF. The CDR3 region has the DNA TGTGCCAGCAGTAGGGGATTGAACACTGAAGCTTTCTTT. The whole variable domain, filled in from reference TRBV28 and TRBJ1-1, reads DVKVTQSSRYLVKRTGEKVFLECVQDMDHENMFWYRQDPGLGLRLIYFSYDVKMKEKGDIPEGYSVSREKKERFSLILESASTNQTSMYLCASSRGLNTEAFFGQGTRLTVV.

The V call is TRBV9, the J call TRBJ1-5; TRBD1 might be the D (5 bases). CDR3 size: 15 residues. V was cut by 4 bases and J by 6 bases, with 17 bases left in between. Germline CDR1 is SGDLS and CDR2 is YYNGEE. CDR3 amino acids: CASSPQGDISQPQHF. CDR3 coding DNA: TGTGCCAGCAGCCCCCAAGGGGATATCAGTCAGCCCCAGCATTTT.

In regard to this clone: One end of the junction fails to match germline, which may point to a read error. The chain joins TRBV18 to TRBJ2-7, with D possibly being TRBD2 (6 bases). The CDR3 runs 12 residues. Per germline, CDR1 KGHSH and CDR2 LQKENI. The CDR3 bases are TGTGCCAGCTCGACGGAGGACTACGTGCAGTACTTC. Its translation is CASSTEDYVQYF.

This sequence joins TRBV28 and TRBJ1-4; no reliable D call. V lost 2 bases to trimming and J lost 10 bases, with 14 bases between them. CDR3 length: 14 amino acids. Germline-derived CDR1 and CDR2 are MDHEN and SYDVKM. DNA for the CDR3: TGTGCCAGCAGTTTAGGAGCTAGTTTCGTAAAACTGTTTTTT. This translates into CASSLGASFVKLFF.

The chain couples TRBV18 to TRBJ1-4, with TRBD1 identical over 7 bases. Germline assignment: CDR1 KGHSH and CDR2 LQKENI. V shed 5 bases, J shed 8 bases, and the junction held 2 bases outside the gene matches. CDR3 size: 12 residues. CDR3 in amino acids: CASSSDREKLFF. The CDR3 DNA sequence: TGTGCCAGCTCATCGGACAGGGAAAAACTGTTTTTT.

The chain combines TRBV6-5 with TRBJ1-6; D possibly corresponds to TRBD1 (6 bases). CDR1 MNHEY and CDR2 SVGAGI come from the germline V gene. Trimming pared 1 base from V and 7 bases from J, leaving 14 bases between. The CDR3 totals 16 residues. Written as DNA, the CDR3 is TGTGCCAGCAGTTACTTACAGGGCATTAAAAATTCACCCCTCCACTTT. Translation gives CASSYLQGIKNSPLHF.

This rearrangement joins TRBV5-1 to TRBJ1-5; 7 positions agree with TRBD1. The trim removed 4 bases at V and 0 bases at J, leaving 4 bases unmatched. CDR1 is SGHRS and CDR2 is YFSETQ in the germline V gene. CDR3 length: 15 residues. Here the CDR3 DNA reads TGCGCCAGCAGCCGGACAGGTGATAGCAATCAGCCCCAGCATTTT. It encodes CASSRTGDSNQPQHF.

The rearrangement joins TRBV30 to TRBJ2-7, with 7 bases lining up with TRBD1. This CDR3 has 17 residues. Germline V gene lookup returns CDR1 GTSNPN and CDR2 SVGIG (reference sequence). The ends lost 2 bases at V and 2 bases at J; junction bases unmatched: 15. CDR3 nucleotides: TGTGCCTGGAGTCAACAGGGGTCCCGACCACATACCTACGAGCAGTACTTC. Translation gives CAWSQQGSRPHTYEQYF.

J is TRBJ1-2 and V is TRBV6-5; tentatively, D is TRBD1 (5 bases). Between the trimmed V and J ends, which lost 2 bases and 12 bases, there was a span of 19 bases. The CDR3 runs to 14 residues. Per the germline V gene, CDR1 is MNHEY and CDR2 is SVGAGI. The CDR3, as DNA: TGTGCCAGCAGTTACGGAGCAGGGCTCAGACCCGACACCTTC. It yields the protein CASSYGAGLRPDTF.

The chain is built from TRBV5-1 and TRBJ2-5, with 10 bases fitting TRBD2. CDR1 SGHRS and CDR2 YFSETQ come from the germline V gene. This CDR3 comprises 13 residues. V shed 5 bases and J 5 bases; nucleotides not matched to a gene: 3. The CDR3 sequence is CASRTSGMETQYF. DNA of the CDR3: TGCGCCAGCAGAACTAGCGGGATGGAGACCCAGTACTTC. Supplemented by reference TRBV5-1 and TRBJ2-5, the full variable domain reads KAGVTQTPRYLIKTRGQQVTLSCSPISGHRSVSWYQQTPGQGLQFLFEYFSETQRNKGNFPGRFSGRQFSNSRSEMNVSTLELGDSALYLCASRTSGMETQYFGPGTRLLVL.